The entry below gives a single T cell receptor (beta chain) sequence along with its context. Patients who underwent sequencing had shown CD8+CD57+ cell expansion by flow cytometry. Severe acquired aplastic anemia was present in all patients. CDR3 length: 15 amino acids. Looked up from germline, CDR1 is DFQATT and CDR2 is SNEGSKA (reference sequence). V was clipped by 2 bases and J by 3 bases; unmatched bases: 6. The data are from a study of CD8+CD57+ T cells in acquired aplastic anemia. TCR beta VDJ combinations and CDR3 sequences were profiled from genomic DNA. TCRdb used MiXCR to reprocess the reads, holding one entry per CDR3 protein. The sample consists of around 190,000 distinct CDR3 sequences, approximately 48% of them appearing once.

V is TRBV20-1 and J is TRBJ1-1, with 10 bases identical to TRBD1. The sequencing sample was made of sorted CD4+, CD8+, or CD8+CD57+ T cells (not recorded which) from PBMCs. This sequence was found in a human donor with aplastic anemia. The CDR3 DNA sequence: TGCAGTGCTAGAAAGACAGGGGGCGCTGACACTGAAGCTTTCTTT. Its protein product is CSARKTGGADTEAFF.